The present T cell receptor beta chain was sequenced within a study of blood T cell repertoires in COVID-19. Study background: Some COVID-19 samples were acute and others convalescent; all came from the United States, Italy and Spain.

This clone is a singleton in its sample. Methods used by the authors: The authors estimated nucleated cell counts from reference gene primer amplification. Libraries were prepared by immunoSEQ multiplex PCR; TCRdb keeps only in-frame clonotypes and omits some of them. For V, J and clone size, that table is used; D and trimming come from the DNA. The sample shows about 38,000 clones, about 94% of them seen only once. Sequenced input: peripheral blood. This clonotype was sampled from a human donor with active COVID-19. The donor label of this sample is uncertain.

The CDR3 DNA reads TGCGCCAGCAGCCCTACTAACGAGGCAAATACGCAGTATTTT. Its translation: CASSPTNEANTQYF. This chain links TRBV4-1 with TRBJ2-3; D not certain. Trimming shortened V by 4 bases and J by 7 bases, and 15 bases separated the two germline ends. CDR3 length: 14 residues. The V gene's germline CDR1 is MGHRA and CDR2 YSYEKL.